This T cell receptor beta chain is from a study of spatial heterogeneity in lung cancer. Study overall: Raw-read counts averaged over ten per unique TCR and UMI combination.

J was trimmed by 1 base and V by 3 bases; bases with no gene match: 8. CDR1 is MGHRA and CDR2 is YSYEKL in the germline V gene. The CDR3 is 16 residues long. Time point in this sample: blood at routine non-recurrence follow-up after resection. Unsorted whole RNA from tumor, nontumor lung or frozen PBMC underwent sequencing. This clonotype has more than one count but fewer than ten. Its antigen is still unknown. Study-level findings and limits: Blood contained ubiquitous expanded tumor TCRs more at resection than at follow-up.

The presence of a unique molecular identifier marked each TCR cDNA molecule. TCRdb reanalysed the 5' RACE reads using MiXCR and keeps one entry per CDR3 protein. In the table there are about 120,000 distinct CDR3 sequences, 9.5% to 15% of which are singletons. This chain uses TRBV4-1 with TRBJ1-1; 7 nucleotides line up with TRBD1. The source was PBMCs, collected at follow-up. This TCR was sampled from a male donor with early-stage non-small cell lung cancer. CDR3 bases: TGCGCCAGCAGCCACCTTCACAGGGGAAAGAACACTGAAGCTTTCTTT. Encoded protein: CASSHLHRGKNTEAFF.